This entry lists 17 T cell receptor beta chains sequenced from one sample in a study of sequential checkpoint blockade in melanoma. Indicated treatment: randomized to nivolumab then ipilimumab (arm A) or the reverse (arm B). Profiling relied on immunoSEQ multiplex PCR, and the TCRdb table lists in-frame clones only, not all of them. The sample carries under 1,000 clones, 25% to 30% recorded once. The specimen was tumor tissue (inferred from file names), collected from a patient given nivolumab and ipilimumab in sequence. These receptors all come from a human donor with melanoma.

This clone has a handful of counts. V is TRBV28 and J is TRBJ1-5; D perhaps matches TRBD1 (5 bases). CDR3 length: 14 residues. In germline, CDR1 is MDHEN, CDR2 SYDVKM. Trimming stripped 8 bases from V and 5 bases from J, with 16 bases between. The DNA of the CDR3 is TGTGCCAGCGCCCTGCCGGACAACTATCAGCCCCAGCATTTT. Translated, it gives CASALPDNYQPQHF.

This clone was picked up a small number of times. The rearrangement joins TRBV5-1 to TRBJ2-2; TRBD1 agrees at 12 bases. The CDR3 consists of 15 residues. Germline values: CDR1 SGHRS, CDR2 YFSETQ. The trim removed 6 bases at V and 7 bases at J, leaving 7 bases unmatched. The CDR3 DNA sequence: TGCGCCAGCACCCTCGGGACAGGGGGCATCGGGGAGCTGTTTTTT. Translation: CASTLGTGGIGELFF.

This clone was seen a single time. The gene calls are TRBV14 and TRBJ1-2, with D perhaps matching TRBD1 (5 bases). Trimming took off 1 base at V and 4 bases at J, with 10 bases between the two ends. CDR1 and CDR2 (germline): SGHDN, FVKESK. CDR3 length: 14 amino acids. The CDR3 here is CASSQATDFYGYTF. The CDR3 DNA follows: TGTGCCAGCAGCCAAGCGACAGATTTCTATGGCTACACCTTC.

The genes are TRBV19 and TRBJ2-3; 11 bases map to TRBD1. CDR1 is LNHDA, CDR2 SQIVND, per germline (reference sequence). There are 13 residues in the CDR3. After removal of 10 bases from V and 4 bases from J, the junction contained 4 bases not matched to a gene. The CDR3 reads CATTGQGADTQYF. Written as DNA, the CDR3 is TGTGCCACCACGGGACAGGGGGCAGATACGCAGTATTTT.

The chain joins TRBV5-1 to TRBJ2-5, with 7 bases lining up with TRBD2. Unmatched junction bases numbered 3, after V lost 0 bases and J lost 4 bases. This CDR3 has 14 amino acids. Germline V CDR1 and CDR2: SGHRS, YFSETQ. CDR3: CASSLEPGGETQYF. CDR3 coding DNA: TGCGCCAGCAGCTTGGAGCCGGGGGGAGAGACCCAGTACTTC.

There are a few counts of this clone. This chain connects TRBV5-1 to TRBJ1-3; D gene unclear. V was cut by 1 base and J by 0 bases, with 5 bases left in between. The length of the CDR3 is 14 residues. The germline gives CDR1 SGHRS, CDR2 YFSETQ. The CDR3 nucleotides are TGCGCCAGCAGCTTGTCAAGCTCTGGAAACACCATATATTTT. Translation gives CASSLSSSGNTIYF.

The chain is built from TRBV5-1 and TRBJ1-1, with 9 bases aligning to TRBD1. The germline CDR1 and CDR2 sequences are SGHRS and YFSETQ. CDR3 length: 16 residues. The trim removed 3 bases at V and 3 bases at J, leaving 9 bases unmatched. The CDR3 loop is CASSYGTGLVYTEAFF. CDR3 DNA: TGCGCCAGCAGCTACGGGACAGGGCTAGTTTACACTGAAGCTTTCTTT.

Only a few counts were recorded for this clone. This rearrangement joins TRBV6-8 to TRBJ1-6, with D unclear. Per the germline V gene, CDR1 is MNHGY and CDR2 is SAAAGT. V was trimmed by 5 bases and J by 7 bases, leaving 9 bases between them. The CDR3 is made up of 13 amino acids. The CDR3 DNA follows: TGTGCCAGCAGTGTCTTGCGGAATTCACCCCTCCACTTT. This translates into CASSVLRNSPLHF.

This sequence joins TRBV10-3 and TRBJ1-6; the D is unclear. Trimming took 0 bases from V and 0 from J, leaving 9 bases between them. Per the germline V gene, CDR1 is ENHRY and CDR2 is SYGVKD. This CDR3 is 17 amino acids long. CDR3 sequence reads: CAISESYVSSYNSPLHF. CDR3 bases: TGTGCCATCAGTGAGTCGTATGTGAGCTCCTATAATTCACCCCTCCACTTT.

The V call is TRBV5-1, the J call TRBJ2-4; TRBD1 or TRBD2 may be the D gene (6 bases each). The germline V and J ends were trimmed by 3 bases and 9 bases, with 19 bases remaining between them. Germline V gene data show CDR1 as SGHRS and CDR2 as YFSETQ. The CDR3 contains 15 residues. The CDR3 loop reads CASSSGGPDRSIQYF. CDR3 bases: TGCGCCAGCAGCTCCGGGGGCCCCGACAGGAGCATTCAGTACTTC.

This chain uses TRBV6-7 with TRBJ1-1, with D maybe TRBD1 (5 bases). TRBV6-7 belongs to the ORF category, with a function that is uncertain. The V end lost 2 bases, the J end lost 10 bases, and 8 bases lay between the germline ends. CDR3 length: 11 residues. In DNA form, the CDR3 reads TGTGCCAGCAGTTACATGAGGGGAGCTTTCTTT. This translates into CASSYMRGAFF.

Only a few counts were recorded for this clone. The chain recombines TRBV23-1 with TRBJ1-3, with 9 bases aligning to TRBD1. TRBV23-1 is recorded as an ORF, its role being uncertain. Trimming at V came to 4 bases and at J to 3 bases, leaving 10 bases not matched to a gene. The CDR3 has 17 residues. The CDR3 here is CASSPRGNRGLGNTIYF. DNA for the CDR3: TGCGCCAGCAGTCCCAGGGGGAACAGGGGGCTTGGAAACACCATATATTTT.

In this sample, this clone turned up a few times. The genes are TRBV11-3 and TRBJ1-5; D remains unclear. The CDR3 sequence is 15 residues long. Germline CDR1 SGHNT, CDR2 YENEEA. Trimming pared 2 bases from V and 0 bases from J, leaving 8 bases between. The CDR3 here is CASSLNSHSNQPQHF. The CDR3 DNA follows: TGTGCCAGCAGCTTAAACAGCCATAGCAATCAGCCCCAGCATTTT. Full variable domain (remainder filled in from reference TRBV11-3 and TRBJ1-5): EAGVVQSPRYKIIEKKQPVAFWCNPISGHNTLYWYLQNLGQGPELLIRYENEEAVDDSQLPKDRFSAERLKGVDSTLKIQPAELGDSAVYLCASSLNSHSNQPQHFGDGTRLSIL.

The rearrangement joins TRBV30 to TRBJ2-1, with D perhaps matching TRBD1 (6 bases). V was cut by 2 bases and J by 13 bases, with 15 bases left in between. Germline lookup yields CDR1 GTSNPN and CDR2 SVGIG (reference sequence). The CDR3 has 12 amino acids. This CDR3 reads CAWSSRDKIQFF. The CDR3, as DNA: TGTGCCTGGAGTTCCCGGGACAAAATACAGTTCTTC.

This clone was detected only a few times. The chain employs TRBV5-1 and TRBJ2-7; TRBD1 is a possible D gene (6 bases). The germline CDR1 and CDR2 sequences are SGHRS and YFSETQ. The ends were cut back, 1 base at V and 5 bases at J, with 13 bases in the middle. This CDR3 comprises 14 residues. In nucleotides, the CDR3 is TGCGCCAGCAGCTTGTCGGGTTCAGGGGACGAGCAGTACTTC. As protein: CASSLSGSGDEQYF. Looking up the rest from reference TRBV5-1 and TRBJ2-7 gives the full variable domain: KAGVTQTPRYLIKTRGQQVTLSCSPISGHRSVSWYQQTPGQGLQFLFEYFSETQRNKGNFPGRFSGRQFSNSRSEMNVSTLELGDSALYLCASSLSGSGDEQYFGPGTRLTVT.

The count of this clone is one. The CDR3 reads CASSFLVGANEKLFF. CDR3 bases: TGCGCCAGCAGCTTTCTCGTAGGGGCTAATGAAAAACTGTTTTTT. This chain connects TRBV5-1 to TRBJ1-4, with D perhaps matching TRBD1 (5 bases). V dropped 2 bases and J dropped 3 bases, with 11 bases sitting between them. The CDR3 runs to 15 residues. Germline CDR1 reads SGHRS; CDR2 reads YFSETQ.

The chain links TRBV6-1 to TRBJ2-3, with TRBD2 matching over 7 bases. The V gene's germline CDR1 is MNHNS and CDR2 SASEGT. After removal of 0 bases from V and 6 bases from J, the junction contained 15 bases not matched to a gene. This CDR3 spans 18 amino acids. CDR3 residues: CASSEARGGRAVIDTQYF. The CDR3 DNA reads TGTGCCAGCAGTGAAGCTCGTGGGGGGAGGGCAGTAATCGATACGCAGTATTTT.